This T cell receptor (beta chain) was recorded in a study of T cells in Graves' hyperthyroidism and ophthalmopathy. The source material, RNA transcripts, was used to amplify TCR beta CDR3 regions. TCR CDR3 underwent first-round RT-PCR with the HTBI primer set. MiXCR was run by TCRdb on the multiplex PCR reads, yielding one entry per CDR3 protein. In the table there are about 740,000 distinct CDR3 sequences, 11% to 15% of which are singletons. The CDR3 is 15 residues long. CDR1 SGHAT and CDR2 FQNNGV come from the germline V gene. The germline V and J ends were trimmed by 1 base and 0 bases, with 7 bases remaining between them. The PBMCs studied were ones that came from 8.5 to 10 ml fresh peripheral blood.

The chain employs TRBV11-2 and TRBJ2-1; D remains unclear. The TCR originated in a woman aged 18 to 35 with Graves' hyperthyroidism. Sequencing input: blood. The CDR3 is CASSLANPSYNEQFF. DNA of the CDR3: TGTGCCAGCAGCTTAGCAAACCCCTCCTACAATGAGCAGTTCTTC.